The rows below give T cell receptor beta chains drawn from one sample of a study of T cell clonotyping in hematopoietic cell transplantation. Measured with immunoSEQ multiplex PCR; TCRdb has only the in-frame clones, and not every one. The table shows 13,000 to 15,000 clones, with less than 70% occurring only once. Sequencing was done on a sample of PBMCs. The receptors shown here come from a human donor who either received an allogeneic hematopoietic cell transplant for a myeloid malignancy or was a related donor (not recorded which). Some clones in this sample may be carry-over from other donors' samples. The CDR3 runs from the conserved cysteine through the conserved F or W. A D gene is named only where the DNA matches it firmly. Only some rows state a clone size, as once, few, many or a class for expanded clones.

clone_size j_call v_call d_call cdr3_nt cdr3_aa
NA TRBJ1-1 TRBV19 NA TGTGCCAGTAGTGCAGGGCCAGGCACTGAAGCTTTCTTT CASSAGPGTEAFF
once TRBJ2-2 TRBV7-7 NA TGTGCCAGCAGGAGGGGTAACACCGGGGAGCTGTTTTTT CASRRGNTGELFF
NA TRBJ1-2 TRBV6-5 TRBD1 TGTGCCAGCAGTACCTTCCGGACAGGCCTTGAAGGCTACACCTTC CASSTFRTGLEGYTF
NA TRBJ2-7 TRBV28 TRBD2 TGTGCCAGCGACGGGGGGACCTACGAGCAGTACTTC CASDGGTYEQYF
NA TRBJ1-5 TRBV30 NA TGTGCCTGGGGAGGGGGGTATAGCAATCAGCCCCAGCATTTT CAWGGGYSNQPQHF
NA TRBJ2-3 TRBV9 TRBD2 TGTGCCAGCAGCAATCCGGGACTAGCGGCAGATACGCAGTATTTT CASSNPGLAADTQYF
NA TRBJ1-1 TRBV30 NA TGTGCCTGGAGTTCCATGAACACTGAAGCTTTCTTT CAWSSMNTEAFF
NA TRBJ1-2 TRBV28 NA TGTGCCAGCAGTTTACCGTGGCTCTATGGCTACACCTTC CASSLPWLYGYTF
few TRBJ1-5 TRBV10-3 TRBD1 TGTGCCATCGGGGGTAGGGGACAGGGCGATCAGCCCCAGCATTTT CAIGGRGQGDQPQHF
NA TRBJ2-2 TRBV2 NA TGTGCCAGCAGTGAAACTTACGCTGGGGAGCTGTTTTTT CASSETYAGELFF
few TRBJ2-7 TRBV5-6 NA TGTGCCAGCAGGGTCAGGAACGACTACTACGAGCAGTACTTC CASRVRNDYYEQYF
NA TRBJ1-1 TRBV19 NA TGTGCCAGTAGTATAGATAGAGCTTACACTGAAGCTTTCTTT CASSIDRAYTEAFF
once TRBJ1-1 TRBV6-1 TRBD1 TGTGCCAGCAGTGAAACAGGGGACCTGAACACTGAAGCTTTCTTT CASSETGDLNTEAFF
NA TRBJ2-3 TRBV11-2 NA TGTGCCAGCAGCCTAGAGGTGGAAGATACGCAGTATTTT CASSLEVEDTQYF
NA TRBJ1-1 TRBV7-6 TRBD1 TGTGCCAGCAGCTCACAGGGGTTTGTCATCACTGAAGCTTTCTTT CASSSQGFVITEAFF
NA TRBJ2-7 TRBV10-3 NA TGTGCCGTTAATTCTTACGGGGGAAACTACGAGCAGTACTTC CAVNSYGGNYEQYF
NA TRBJ2-7 TRBV5-1 NA TGCGCCAGCAGGTTAGACACCCACGAGCAGTACTTC CASRLDTHEQYF
NA TRBJ2-7 TRBV7-9 NA TGTGCCAGCAGCTTTCGAGGGTCGGAGCAGTACTTC CASSFRGSEQYF
NA TRBJ1-1 TRBV15 NA TGTGCCACCAGCAGAGGTGGATACACTGAAGCTTTCTTT CATSRGGYTEAFF
once TRBJ2-5 TRBV5-1 TRBD2 TGCGCCAGCAGCTTGGGGACTAGCGGCCAAGAGACCCAGTACTTC CASSLGTSGQETQYF
NA TRBJ2-1 TRBV7-2 NA TGTGCCACCCTACTTATATCCGGGAGCTCCTACAATGAGCAGTTCTTC CATLLISGSSYNEQFF
NA TRBJ2-1 TRBV6-5 NA TGTGCCAGCAGTTACCGCCCGAGCAATGAGCAGTTCTTC CASSYRPSNEQFF
NA TRBJ2-5 TRBV5-4 NA TGTGCCAGCAGCCCTGACAGTCAAGAGACCCAGTACTTC CASSPDSQETQYF
NA TRBJ1-3 TRBV4-3 NA TGCGCCAGCAGCCAAGAAACGGCAGCCTCCGTAGTCTCTGGAAACACCATATATTTT CASSQETAASVVSGNTIYF
few TRBJ1-2 TRBV28 NA TGTGCCAGCAGTTCGTCGGGCTCTAACTATGGCTACACCTTC CASSSSGSNYGYTF
NA TRBJ1-2 TRBV25-1 NA TGTGCCAGCAGTGCTGGGTCGGACATCTATGGCTACACCTTC CASSAGSDIYGYTF
NA TRBJ1-2 TRBV7-2 TRBD1 TGTGCCAGCAGCTTAGGGACAGGCTCCTATGGCTACACCTTC CASSLGTGSYGYTF
NA TRBJ1-5 TRBV30 NA TGTGCCTGGAGTGTAGCGGATAATCAGCCCCAGCATTTT CAWSVADNQPQHF
few TRBJ2-7 TRBV28 NA TGTGCCAGCAGTTTTAAGGTCTACGAGCAGTACTTC CASSFKVYEQYF
once TRBJ1-2 TRBV30 NA TGTGCCTGGAGTAAATTCGCCAGATTAGTAGGCTACACCTTC CAWSKFARLVGYTF
NA TRBJ2-5 TRBV20-1 NA TGCAGTGGACTAATCCAGGAGACCCAGTACTTC CSGLIQETQYF
NA TRBJ2-5 TRBV29-1 NA TGCAGCGTTGAAGACAGGATTAAAGAGACCCAGTACTTC CSVEDRIKETQYF
NA TRBJ1-2 TRBV23-1 NA TGCGCCAGCACGGGTGATGGGAGTGGCTACACCTTC CASTGDGSGYTF
few TRBJ2-6 TRBV7-2 TRBD1 TGTGCCAGCAGCCGTACAGGGGGGTCTGGGGCCAACGTCCTGACTTTC CASSRTGGSGANVLTF
NA TRBJ1-1 TRBV6-5 NA TGTGCCAGCAGTTATGCAGGGCCCGCTGAAGCTTTCTTT CASSYAGPAEAFF